This T cell receptor (beta chain) was obtained from a study of T cell responses to AZD1222 COVID-19 vaccine. Study details: The study pooled second doses at about 4 or about 12 weeks.

Findings of the study overall: Females outnumbered males among donors, who were mostly white British; clonal diversity was possibly underestimated.

The CDR3 runs 15 residues. The germline V and J ends were trimmed by 4 bases and 1 base, with 14 bases remaining between them. Germline values: CDR1 SGDLS, CDR2 YYNGEE. Assay: immunoSEQ multiplex PCR; the TCRdb copy retains only in-frame clones and omits some. Of about 150,000 clones in the sample, 90% to 95% were seen once. This clone was seen a single time. Antigen unknown. This chain links TRBV9 with TRBJ1-1; TRBD1 might be the D (6 bases). The receptor comes from an adult in good health. The sample was peripheral blood, taken on day 0 of AZD1222 vaccination. The CDR3 reads CASSQTGGQNTEAFF. CDR3 nucleotide sequence: TGTGCCAGCAGCCAAACCGGGGGGCAGAACACTGAAGCTTTCTTT.